These T cell receptor beta chains were read from a single sample in a study of CD8+CD57+ T cells in acquired aplastic anemia. Each CDR3 protein is one row after TCRdb ran MiXCR on the reads. The table includes approximately 180,000 distinct CDR3 sequences, more than 45% detected once. The specimen sequenced was sorted CD4+, CD8+, or CD8+CD57+ T cells (not recorded which) from PBMCs. The receptors shown here come from a human donor with aplastic anemia. Both conserved end residues are part of each CDR3. Fields, in order: D gene, J gene, V gene, clone size, CDR3 protein, CDR3 DNA. The D gene is left open where the match is weak. Clone sizes are given selectively: once, few, many, or a class where the clone is expanded.

TRBD1	TRBJ2-5	TRBV7-2	many	CASSLRTGVQETQYF	TGTGCCAGCAGCTTAAGGACAGGGGTTCAAGAGACCCAGTACTTC
NA	TRBJ2-1	TRBV7-9	many	CASSLATDSAEQFF	TGTGCCAGCAGCTTAGCGACCGACTCGGCTGAGCAGTTCTTC
NA	TRBJ2-7	TRBV24-1	few	CATSDGATYEQYF	TGTGCCACCAGTGATGGAGCAACCTACGAGCAGTACTTC
TRBD2	TRBJ2-7	TRBV10-3	many	CAISSGGYEQYF	TGTGCCATCAGTAGCGGGGGGTACGAGCAGTACTTC
NA	TRBJ1-6	TRBV19	many	CASSRQKDSPLHF	TGTGCCAGTAGTAGGCAGAAAGACTCACCCCTCCACTTT
TRBD1	TRBJ2-3	TRBV12-3/TRBV12-4	NA	CASSGGTGGADTQYF	TGTGCCAGCAGCGGAGGGACAGGGGGCGCAGATACGCAGTATTTT
TRBD1	TRBJ2-7	TRBV10-3	NA	CAISEGGTGKYEQYF	TGTGCCATCAGTGAGGGCGGGACAGGCAAATACGAGCAGTACTTC
NA	TRBJ1-2	TRBV29-1	NA	CSVDGGRRYGYTF	TGCAGCGTTGACGGGGGGAGGAGGTACGGCTACACCTTC
NA	TRBJ2-7	TRBV19	many	CASSIGTPYEQYF	TGTGCCAGTAGTATCGGGACACCTTACGAGCAGTACTTC
NA	TRBJ1-6	TRBV5-1	NA	CASSFFSTTGAGSPLHF	TGCGCCAGCAGCTTCTTCAGTACGACGGGGGCGGGTTCACCCCTCCACTTT
NA	TRBJ1-4	TRBV20-1	NA	CSARDPLWGEKLFF	TGCAGTGCTAGAGATCCGCTGTGGGGTGAAAAACTGTTTTTT
NA	TRBJ1-1	TRBV6-1	many	CASSDAWGVEAFF	TGTGCCAGCAGTGACGCCTGGGGGGTAGAAGCTTTCTTT
TRBD1	TRBJ2-5	TRBV9	many	CASSVVGQAQETQYF	TGTGCCAGCAGCGTAGTCGGACAGGCCCAAGAGACCCAGTACTTC
NA	TRBJ1-6	TRBV6-1	NA	CASSEREGGSPLHF	TGTGCCAGCAGTGAGAGGGAGGGTGGATCACCCCTCCACTTT
NA	TRBJ1-5	TRBV19	few	CASSMSGSNQPQHF	TGTGCCAGTAGTATGTCGGGGAGCAATCAGCCCCAGCATTTT
NA	TRBJ1-2	TRBV19	many	CASSIGTAGGYGYTF	TGTGCCAGTAGTATTGGGACCGCAGGCGGCTATGGCTACACCTTC
TRBD1	TRBJ2-7	TRBV5-1	once	CASRTGTGGYEQYF	TGCGCCAGCAGGACCGGGACAGGGGGCTACGAGCAGTACTTC
TRBD1	TRBJ1-2	TRBV5-4	few	CASSPTGGRGYGYTF	TGTGCCAGCAGCCCCACAGGGGGCCGGGGATATGGCTACACCTTC
TRBD1	TRBJ2-4	TRBV3-1	few	CASSPYRGSKNIQYF	TGTGCCAGCAGCCCTTACAGGGGGTCTAAAAACATTCAGTACTTC
NA	TRBJ1-5	TRBV29-1	NA	CSVAGAGNQPQHF	TGCAGCGTTGCGGGAGCAGGCAATCAGCCCCAGCATTTT
NA	TRBJ1-6	TRBV10-3	medium-sized	CAISAQPNSPLHF	TGTGCCATCAGTGCACAGCCTAATTCACCCCTCCACTTT
NA	TRBJ2-3	TRBV19	NA	CASRDLRGHTDTQYF	TGTGCCAGCAGAGATTTGCGGGGGCACACAGATACGCAGTATTTT
NA	TRBJ2-1	TRBV12-3/TRBV12-4	NA	CASSRSEVILSSYNEQFF	TGTGCCAGCAGCCGTAGCGAGGTTATCCTTAGCTCCTACAATGAGCAGTTCTTC
TRBD1	TRBJ2-7	TRBV29-1	few	CSVEQGAYEQYF	TGCAGTGTAGAGCAGGGGGCCTACGAGCAGTACTTC
NA	TRBJ2-2	TRBV19	NA	CASTKYTNTGELFF	TGTGCCAGTACCAAGTATACGAACACCGGGGAGCTGTTTTTT
NA	TRBJ1-4	TRBV5-1	many	CASSPGSANEKLFF	TGCGCCAGCAGCCCCGGGTCCGCTAATGAAAAACTGTTTTTT
TRBD1	TRBJ1-2	TRBV15	NA	CATKDRLNYGCTF	TGTGCCACCAAGGACAGGCTTAACTATGGCTGCACCTTC
TRBD2	TRBJ2-1	TRBV19	many	CATGLAGGPREQFF	TGTGCCACCGGGCTAGCGGGGGGCCCCCGGGAGCAGTTCTTC
NA	TRBJ1-2	TRBV7-9	many	CASSTLKPPGIDYGYTF	TGTGCCAGCAGCACACTTAAACCCCCAGGGATTGACTATGGCTACACCTTC
TRBD1	TRBJ1-1	TRBV19	NA	CASSKDRMGTEAFF	TGTGCCAGTAGTAAGGACAGGATGGGCACTGAAGCTTTCTTT
TRBD2	TRBJ2-5	TRBV19	NA	CASSTGLAGSRETQYF	TGTGCCAGTAGTACGGGGCTAGCGGGGAGTCGAGAGACCCAGTACTTC
NA	TRBJ2-2	TRBV11-2	NA	CASSPLGQGIRTGELFF	TGTGCCAGCAGCCCCCTCGGGCAGGGAATACGCACCGGGGAGCTGTTTTTT
NA	TRBJ2-7	TRBV19	NA	CASNGGVTDEQYF	TGTGCCAGTAATGGCGGGGTCACGGACGAGCAGTACTTC
TRBD1	TRBJ1-5	TRBV2	many	CASRGGQGRDQPQHF	TGTGCCAGCAGGGGCGGACAGGGTAGGGATCAGCCCCAGCATTTT
NA	TRBJ1-1	TRBV29-1	NA	CSVGGGLPGGTEAFF	TGCAGCGTTGGTGGAGGGCTGCCGGGGGGCACTGAAGCTTTCTTT
NA	TRBJ1-2	TRBV7-9	many	CASSLRVDYGYTF	TGTGCCAGCAGCTTAAGGGTCGACTATGGCTACACCTTC
TRBD1	TRBJ1-1	TRBV29-1	many	CSVIWGQRSGAFF	TGCAGCGTTATATGGGGACAGCGAAGTGGAGCTTTCTTT
NA	TRBJ1-2	TRBV20-1	NA	CSARSPSGYTF	TGCAGTGCTAGGTCCCCCTCGGGCTACACCTTC
NA	TRBJ2-5	TRBV15	many	CATSSGPGRTETQYF	TGTGCCACCAGCAGTGGTCCGGGACGGACAGAGACCCAGTACTTC
NA	TRBJ1-2	TRBV24-1	few	CATSDLYYGYTF	TGTGCCACCAGTGATCTCTACTATGGCTACACCTTC
TRBD1	TRBJ2-2	TRBV10-3	NA	CAISRTGPNTGELFF	TGTGCCATCAGTCGGACAGGGCCGAACACCGGGGAGCTGTTTTTT
NA	TRBJ2-3	TRBV24-1	NA	CATSDLNGRATDTQYF	TGTGCCACCAGTGATTTGAACGGGAGAGCCACAGATACGCAGTATTTT
TRBD1	TRBJ1-1	TRBV29-1	few	CSVSGTGTEAFF	TGCAGCGTTTCCGGGACAGGTACTGAAGCTTTCTTT
NA	TRBJ1-1	TRBV7-9	NA	CASTQANTEAFF	TGTGCCAGCACCCAGGCGAACACTGAAGCTTTCTTT
NA	TRBJ1-2	TRBV5-4	many	CASSSRTESYGYTF	TGTGCCAGCAGCTCCCGGACGGAATCCTATGGCTACACCTTC
TRBD1	TRBJ2-4	TRBV4-3	NA	CASSLNRGNALRIQYF	TGCGCCAGCAGCCTGAACAGGGGTAATGCCCTTAGGATTCAGTACTTC
TRBD2	TRBJ2-1	TRBV11-1	NA	CASSILAGAGNEQFF	TGTGCCAGCAGCATACTAGCGGGGGCGGGGAATGAGCAGTTCTTC
NA	TRBJ1-6	TRBV12-3/TRBV12-4	NA	CASSRGSDNSPLHF	TGTGCCAGCAGTCGTGGGTCCGATAATTCACCCCTCCACTTT
NA	TRBJ2-1	TRBV29-1	NA	CSVALLANEQFF	TGCAGCGTAGCTCTGCTGGCCAATGAGCAGTTCTTC
NA	TRBJ1-5	TRBV19	many	CASSARGRVYSNQPQHF	TGTGCCAGTAGCGCAAGGGGCAGGGTTTATAGCAATCAGCCCCAGCATTTT
TRBD1	TRBJ1-1	TRBV7-9	NA	CASSRSGGAPEAFF	TGTGCCAGCAGCCGATCAGGGGGCGCCCCTGAAGCTTTCTTT